The 26 T cell receptor beta chains presented below share a single source sample, sequenced in a study of Ad26.COV2.S vaccination and SARS-CoV-2 variants (dated by TCRdb to about 2021). The treatment or condition label for this specimen denotes: 15 to 20 received Ad26.COV2.S at low or high dose, single or two shots; roughly five received placebo; per-sample allocation not given. For vaccine and placebo recipients, the sequenced repertoires came from samples collected on day 63 after the first injection. Library preparation employed the immunoSEQ multiplex PCR assay. In TCRdb, the immuneACCESS table is reduced to in-frame sequences with V and J assigned. These tables do not hold every clone; where another copy was compared, an unresolved V gene accounts for under half, and the others remain unexplained. For this sample there are some 640,000 clones; around 90% appear just once. Approximately 1.5% of the sample is in the top ten clones.

The specimen comprised peripheral blood, sampled in a trial of Ad26.COV2.S vaccine versus placebo. These receptors were obtained from a person aged 18-60 years who received the Ad26.COV2.S COVID-19 vaccine or a placebo.

CDR3 region: CAWSVRTGNKNYGYTF. The CDR3 coding sequence is TGTGCCTGGAGTGTTCGGACAGGGAATAAGAACTATGGCTACACCTTC. V gene TRBV30 combines with J gene TRBJ1-2, with TRBD1 identical over 8 bases. V shed 0 bases and J 2 bases; nucleotides not matched to a gene: 8. This CDR3 comprises 16 residues. Germline loops: CDR1 GTSNPN, CDR2 SVGIG (reference sequence).

The V call is TRBV19, the J call TRBJ2-2; D gene unclear. CDR3 size: 15 residues. CDR1 and CDR2 (germline): LNHDA, SQIVND (reference sequence). Trimming removed 4 bases at V and 6 bases at J, with 15 bases between. Here the CDR3 DNA reads TGTGCCAGTAGTACATCCCCACGGAGTGCCGGGGAGCTGTTTTTT. Amino acid sequence: CASSTSPRSAGELFF. Looking up the rest from reference TRBV19 and TRBJ2-2 gives the full variable domain: DGGITQSPKYLFRKEGQNVTLSCEQNLNHDAMYWYRQDPGQGLRLIYYSQIVNDFQKGDIAEGYSVSREKKESFPLTVTSAQKNPTAFYLCASSTSPRSAGELFFGEGSRLTVL.

The rearrangement joins TRBV6-5 to TRBJ2-6, with 12 bases matching TRBD1. The germline CDR1 and CDR2 sequences are MNHEY and SVGAGI. V was clipped by 0 bases and J by 13 bases; unmatched bases: 7. The CDR3 runs to 16 residues. The CDR3 loop is CASSYSGQGAQSVLTF. The CDR3, as DNA: TGTGCCAGCAGTTACTCGGGACAGGGGGCCCAGTCTGTCCTGACTTTC.

This clone was seen repeatedly, ten times or more. The chain uses TRBV6-5 and TRBJ2-2; no reliable D call. V was trimmed by 0 bases and J by 10 bases, leaving 9 bases between them. This CDR3 has 13 residues. CDR1 and CDR2 (germline): MNHEY, SVGAGI. The CDR3 DNA reads as TGTGCCAGCAGTTACTCGAGACGATTGGAGCTGTTTTTT. It translates to CASSYSRRLELFF.

This sequence joins TRBV2 and TRBJ2-3; D ambiguous. V lost 3 bases and J lost 6, with 7 bases in between. Germline V gives CDR1 SNHLY, CDR2 FYNNEI. This CDR3 comprises 12 residues. The DNA of the CDR3 is TGTGCCAGCAGTGAGAACCAGGATACGCAGTATTTT. This codes for CASSENQDTQYF.

The chain combines TRBV27 with TRBJ2-2; D gene unclear. Germline V gene lookup returns CDR1 MNHEY and CDR2 SMNVEV (reference sequence). V gave up 0 bases and J gave up 6 bases, with 8 bases separating them. CDR3 length: 14 amino acids. The CDR3 sequence: CASSLSAEPGELFF. The CDR3 DNA sequence: TGTGCCAGCAGTTTATCTGCGGAGCCCGGGGAGCTGTTTTTT.

This sequence joins TRBV19 and TRBJ2-7, with D unclear. CDR1 is LNHDA and CDR2 is SQIVND in the germline V gene (reference sequence). Trimming pared 3 bases from V and 3 bases from J, leaving 18 bases between. The CDR3 runs to 16 residues. CDR3 DNA: TGTGCCAGTAGTATCGCCGCCCTGGGGTACTACTACGAGCAGTACTTC. Protein sequence: CASSIAALGYYYEQYF.

The chain couples TRBV2 to TRBJ2-7; D unclear. V was shortened by 7 bases and J by 1 base, with 8 bases between the two germline ends. Germline V lookup: CDR1 SNHLY, CDR2 FYNNEI. CDR3 length equals 12 residues. The CDR3 bases are TGTGCCAGCACCCACGATTCCTACGAGCAGTACTTC. As protein: CASTHDSYEQYF.

This sequence joins TRBV5-1 and TRBJ1-3; 7 bases agree with TRBD1. CDR1 SGHRS and CDR2 YFSETQ come from the germline V gene. After removal of 4 bases from V and 0 bases from J, the junction contained 4 bases not matched to a gene. The CDR3 contains 15 residues. CDR3 loop: CASSAGQSSGNTIYF. The CDR3 DNA is TGCGCCAGCAGCGCGGGACAGAGCTCTGGAAACACCATATATTTT.

V and J are TRBV3-1 (or the pseudogene TRBV3-2) and TRBJ2-4; 7 bases agree with TRBD2. Germline CDR1 is LGHDT and CDR2 is YNNKEL (reference sequence). V shed 1 base, J shed 6 bases, and the junction held 6 bases outside the gene matches. The CDR3 sequence is 15 residues long. The CDR3 sequence is CASSQGTRARNIQYF. DNA of the CDR3: TGTGCCAGCAGCCAAGGGACTAGAGCCCGAAACATTCAGTACTTC.

This sequence joins TRBV29-1 and TRBJ1-1; D remains ambiguous. The CDR3 has 12 amino acids. Germline loops: CDR1 SQVTM, CDR2 ANQGSEA. Trimming removed 2 bases at V and 1 base at J, with 5 bases between. CDR3 bases: TGCAGCGTTGAATTTAGGAACACTGAAGCTTTCTTT. This encodes CSVEFRNTEAFF.

This clone was detected once. J is TRBJ2-4 and V is TRBV23-1; D unresolved. TRBV23-1 carries the ORF label, with uncertain function. Between the trimmed V and J ends, which lost 5 bases and 7 bases, there was a span of 3 bases. The CDR3 is made up of 10 amino acids. The CDR3 DNA reads TGCGCCAGCAGTGTCAACATTCAGTACTTC. This encodes CASSVNIQYF.

The chain couples TRBV5-1 to TRBJ1-1; TRBD1 might be the D (6 bases). The V end was cut by 4 bases, the J end by 6 bases, with 19 bases between. CDR1 and CDR2 (germline): SGHRS, YFSETQ. The CDR3 runs to 15 residues. The CDR3 DNA follows: TGCGCCAGCAGCCAAATGCCGACAGGCGCCCCTGAAGCTTTCTTT. Translation: CASSQMPTGAPEAFF.

This clone showed up just once. The CDR3 loop is CASSMDPTSGSNEQFF. CDR3 sequence (DNA): TGTGCCAGTAGTATGGATCCCACTAGCGGGAGCAATGAGCAGTTCTTC. V usage is TRBV19 and J usage is TRBJ2-1; 11 nucleotides match TRBD2. Germline V lookup: CDR1 LNHDA, CDR2 SQIVND (reference sequence). The CDR3 loop spans 16 amino acids. Unmatched junction bases numbered 7, after V lost 3 bases and J lost 6 bases.

The rearrangement uses TRBV18 and TRBJ1-5; 11 bases agree with TRBD1. The junction had 9 bases not matched to a gene; V was cut back by 3 bases and J by 5 bases. The CDR3 sequence is 17 residues long. CDR1 is KGHSH, CDR2 LQKENI, per germline. CDR3 sequence: CASSPLAGQGVDQPQHF. The CDR3 region has the DNA TGTGCCAGCTCACCTTTGGCGGGACAGGGGGTCGATCAGCCCCAGCATTTT.

The V and J genes are TRBV12-5 and TRBJ2-1, with D tentatively TRBD1 or TRBD2 (6 bases each). The CDR3 covers 16 residues. Trimming stripped 1 base from V and 7 bases from J, with 17 bases between. Germline V gene sequence: CDR1 LGHNT, CDR2 FRNRAP. The DNA for the CDR3 is TGTGCTAGTGGTTTGGCTAGAGGGGGGAAGGTTAATGAGCAGTTCTTC. Translating it yields CASGLARGGKVNEQFF. Drawing the rest from reference TRBV12-5 and TRBJ2-1, the complete variable domain is DARVTQTPRHKVTEMGQEVTMRCQPILGHNTVFWYRQTMMQGLELLAYFRNRAPLDDSGMPKDRFSAEMPDATLATLKIQPSEPRDSAVYFCASGLARGGKVNEQFFGPGTRLTVL.

This rearrangement joins TRBV3-1 (or the pseudogene TRBV3-2) to TRBJ1-1; 7 bases are a match to TRBD1. V dropped 1 base and J dropped 6; count of bases not matched to a gene: 2. This CDR3 is built from 13 residues. Looked up from germline, CDR1 is LGHDT and CDR2 is YNNKEL (reference sequence). Here the CDR3 DNA reads TGTGCCAGCAGCCAAGGACAGGGTGCTGAAGCTTTCTTT. This gives the protein CASSQGQGAEAFF.

This clone was detected once. V and J are TRBV14 and TRBJ1-6; maybe TRBD1 (6 bases). CDR1 and CDR2 (germline): SGHDN, FVKESK. The CDR3 extends over 14 amino acids. V lost 3 bases, J lost 7 bases, and 10 bases lay in between. This chain's CDR3 is CASSQHRDNSPLHF. Written as DNA, the CDR3 is TGTGCCAGCAGCCAGCACAGGGACAATTCACCCCTCCACTTT.

The chain recombines TRBV10-3 with TRBJ2-4; 9 nucleotides agree with TRBD1. V lost 0 bases to trimming and J lost 5 bases; unmatched junction nucleotides: 5. CDR3 length: 16 amino acids. Per germline, CDR1 ENHRY and CDR2 SYGVKD. CDR3 DNA: TGTGCCATCAGTGAGTCGACAGGGGGGGGACAAAACATTCAGTACTTC. Amino acids: CAISESTGGGQNIQYF.

The V call is TRBV2, the J call TRBJ1-1; tentative D call: TRBD1 (5 bases). This CDR3 region has 14 residues. V was clipped by 1 base and J by 4 bases, with 10 bases between them. Germline V CDR1 and CDR2: SNHLY, FYNNEI. The CDR3 region has the DNA TGTGCCAGCAGTGAAGGGGCAGGGTTCACTGAAGCTTTCTTT. Translated, it gives CASSEGAGFTEAFF.

The rearrangement links TRBV4-1 to TRBJ1-4, with D uncertain. Trimming took 0 bases from V and 2 from J, leaving 16 bases between them. Germline CDR1 reads MGHRA; CDR2 reads YSYEKL. CDR3 length: 18 residues. CDR3 coding DNA: TGCGCCAGCAGCCAAGATCGCAGGAGTGTGGGGACTAATGAAAAACTGTTTTTT. It codes for CASSQDRRSVGTNEKLFF.

The chain carries TRBV6-5 and TRBJ1-6; D may be TRBD1 (6 bases). Germline V gene sequence: CDR1 MNHEY, CDR2 SVGAGI. The CDR3 runs 14 residues. V lost 7 bases to trimming and J lost 0 bases, with 7 bases between them. CDR3 in amino acids: CASKDSSYNSPLHF. CDR3 DNA sequence: TGTGCCAGCAAGGACAGCTCCTATAATTCACCCCTCCACTTT.

The rearrangement uses TRBV5-1 and TRBJ2-1; D possibly corresponds to TRBD2 (6 bases). The CDR3 has 15 residues. V was trimmed by 0 bases and J by 2 bases, leaving 9 bases between them. The germline CDR1 and CDR2 sequences are SGHRS and YFSETQ. The CDR3 sequence: CASSLGTGAYNEQFF. In DNA, the CDR3 is TGCGCCAGCAGCTTGGGGACGGGGGCCTACAATGAGCAGTTCTTC.

This clone has just one count. The chain uses TRBV5-6 and TRBJ2-2; 12 bases align to TRBD2. Germline V gene sequence: CDR1 SGHDT, CDR2 YYEEEE. The J segment lost 5 bases and the V segment lost 0 bases, leaving 2 bases of the junction unmatched. The CDR3 contains 16 residues. This CDR3 reads CASSLATSGRTGELFF. Here the CDR3 DNA reads TGTGCCAGCAGCTTGGCCACTAGCGGGAGGACCGGGGAGCTGTTTTTT.

The chain carries TRBV18 and TRBJ2-3, with 7 bases aligning to TRBD2. Germline V CDR1 and CDR2: KGHSH, LQKENI. CDR3 length: 16 residues. Trimming took 4 bases from V and 5 from J; bases not matched to a gene: 12. In DNA, the CDR3 is TGTGCCAGCTCACAGCCCCCCCGCGGGAGAGAAGATACGCAGTATTTT. Its protein product is CASSQPPRGREDTQYF.

The V and J genes are TRBV6-2 or TRBV6-3 and TRBJ2-5; 16 nucleotides agree with TRBD2. Germline CDR1 reads MNHEY; CDR2 reads SVGEGT. The CDR3 spans 21 residues. V shed 2 bases and J 0 bases; nucleotides not matched to a gene: 12. DNA for the CDR3: TGTGCCAGCAGTTACCAGCTGGGACTAGCGGGGGGGCCCGTGTACCAAGAGACCCAGTACTTC. Translation gives CASSYQLGLAGGPVYQETQYF.